This TCR beta chain was obtained from a study of blood T cell repertoires in COVID-19. Study details: COVID-19 samples, acute and convalescent, were from the United States, Italy and Spain. T cells, B-cell-depleted T cells, or PBMCs provided the cDNA or gDNA that served as material.

As handled by the study authors: Counts of nucleated cells, estimated from reference gene primer amplification, were obtained. Clones were sequenced by immunoSEQ multiplex PCR, and TCRdb holds only the in-frame ones, with some missing. D and trimming come from the DNA, and the V and J calls and clone size come from that table. The sample consists of over 300,000 clones, around 92% of them appearing once. The V gene's germline CDR1 is LNHNV and CDR2 YYDKDF (reference sequence). Trimming stripped 4 bases from V and 8 bases from J, with 10 bases between. This CDR3 has 12 amino acids. The sequenced sample consisted of peripheral blood. The chain combines TRBV15 with TRBJ2-3, with no clear D. This TCR was sampled from a man between 18 and 35 years old who had recovered from COVID-19. In DNA, the CDR3 is TGTGCCACCAGCACCCCCCCCGGTACGCAGTATTTT. Residues: CATSTPPGTQYF.